The next 20 T cell receptor beta chains were all read from a single sample in a study of control samples from healthy donors and cancer patients. Profiling relied on immunoSEQ multiplex PCR, and the TCRdb table lists in-frame clones only, not all of them. The sample yields about 77,000 clones, about 92% seen once. Sequencing was carried out using blood. The receptor set was obtained from a woman aged 55-69 years in good health.

This clone was observed once. The chain recombines TRBV5-1 with TRBJ1-1, with 8 bases fitting TRBD1. This CDR3 contains 13 residues. In germline, CDR1 is SGHRS, CDR2 YFSETQ. V lost 3 bases to trimming and J lost 3 bases; unmatched junction nucleotides: 1. CDR3 DNA: TGCGCCAGCAGCTCGGGACAGGACACTGAAGCTTTCTTT. The encoded protein is CASSSGQDTEAFF.

This chain joins TRBV3-1 (or the pseudogene TRBV3-2) and TRBJ1-5; D may be TRBD1 (5 bases). Trimming took off 0 bases at V and 0 bases at J, with 6 bases between the two ends. The germline V gene has CDR1 LGHDT and CDR2 YNNKEL (reference sequence). The CDR3 totals 15 residues. The CDR3 nucleotides are TGTGCCAGCAGCCAAGATGGGGGTAGCAATCAGCCCCAGCATTTT. Protein product: CASSQDGGSNQPQHF.

This clone was picked up one time. The rearrangement links TRBV6-5 to TRBJ2-7; D is perhaps TRBD2 (5 bases). V lost 8 bases and J lost 7, with 15 bases in between. From germline, CDR1 is MNHEY and CDR2 SVGAGI. This CDR3 contains 12 residues. This CDR3 is CASHGSTGEQYF. CDR3 DNA: TGTGCCAGCCATGGTTCGACGGGGGAGCAGTACTTC.

The CDR3 protein is CASSLDTGELFF. The CDR3 nucleotides read TGTGCCAGCAGCCTGGACACCGGGGAGCTGTTTTTT. V is TRBV7-8 and J is TRBJ2-2; no definite D call. CDR1 is SGHVS and CDR2 is FQNEAQ in the germline V gene. This CDR3 has 12 amino acids. The V and J ends lost 5 bases and 3 bases respectively, with 4 bases between them.

The V and J genes are TRBV19 and TRBJ1-5; no clear D. Germline V gene data show CDR1 as LNHDA and CDR2 as SQIVND (reference sequence). CDR3 length: 13 residues. V gave up 5 bases and J gave up 2 bases, with 7 bases separating them. CDR3 protein: CASSSSGNQPQHF. In nucleotides, the CDR3 is TGTGCCAGTAGTTCGTCCGGCAATCAGCCCCAGCATTTT. Supplemented by reference TRBV19 and TRBJ1-5, the full variable domain reads DGGITQSPKYLFRKEGQNVTLSCEQNLNHDAMYWYRQDPGQGLRLIYYSQIVNDFQKGDIAEGYSVSREKKESFPLTVTSAQKNPTAFYLCASSSSGNQPQHFGDGTRLSIL.

The chain couples TRBV5-1 to TRBJ2-1; 7 nucleotides line up with TRBD1. The CDR3 contains 13 residues. Germline values: CDR1 SGHRS, CDR2 YFSETQ. The trim removed 4 bases at V and 5 bases at J, leaving 3 bases unmatched. CDR3 nucleotide sequence: TGCGCCAGCAGCCAACAGGGGAACAATGAGCAGTTCTTC. Translating gives CASSQQGNNEQFF. The complete variable domain, with remaining parts taken from reference TRBV5-1 and TRBJ2-1, reads KAGVTQTPRYLIKTRGQQVTLSCSPISGHRSVSWYQQTPGQGLQFLFEYFSETQRNKGNFPGRFSGRQFSNSRSEMNVSTLELGDSALYLCASSQQGNNEQFFGPGTRLTVL.

Written as DNA, the CDR3 is TGTGCCAGTGCGGGGGGTGACACAGATACGCAGTATTTT. Its translation is CASAGGDTDTQYF. The chain uses TRBV12-3 or TRBV12-4 and TRBJ2-3; 8 bases align to TRBD2. This CDR3 comprises 13 residues. J was trimmed by 2 bases and V by 9 bases; bases with no gene match: 4.

The rearrangement joins TRBV5-5 to TRBJ2-3; TRBD1 might be the D (6 bases). Germline assignment: CDR1 SGHKS and CDR2 YYEKEE (reference sequence). Trimming stripped 3 bases from V and 4 bases from J, with 15 bases between. This CDR3 has 15 amino acids. CDR3 bases: TGTGCCAGCAGCTCCGAGAGGGGGTCCGCAGATACGCAGTATTTT. This encodes CASSSERGSADTQYF.

A few counts support this clone. This chain connects TRBV21-1 to TRBJ2-7; no check of the table's D call, TRBD1, against the DNA was made. TRBV21-1 is a documented pseudogene. CDR3 length: 12 amino acids. The CDR3 sequence is CASTDRGDEQYF. CDR3 sequence (DNA): TGTGCCAGCACCGACAGGGGGGACGAGCAGTACTTC.

The chain couples TRBV29-1 to TRBJ2-5, with no clear D. Germline values: CDR1 SQVTM, CDR2 ANQGSEA. V gave up 7 bases and J gave up 2 bases, with 5 bases separating them. The CDR3 length is 10 residues. CDR3 residues: CSAEQETQYF. CDR3 in DNA: TGCAGCGCCGAACAAGAGACCCAGTACTTC. The entire variable domain, with the rest obtained from reference TRBV29-1 and TRBJ2-5, is as follows: SAVISQKPSRDICQRGTSLTIQCQVDSQVTMMFWYRQQPGQSLTLIATANQGSEATYESGFVIDKFPISRPNLTFSTLTVSNMSPEDSSIYLCSAEQETQYFGPGTRLLVL.

This clone was observed a few times. The V call is TRBV15, the J call TRBJ1-3; D gene unclear. The CDR3 has 19 residues. From germline, CDR1 is LNHNV and CDR2 YYDKDF (reference sequence). V dropped 1 base and J dropped 0 bases, with 19 bases sitting between them. In DNA, the CDR3 is TGTGCCACCAGCAGAGCGCTTAAAGGAGCTCGGTCCTCTGGAAACACCATATATTTT. As protein: CATSRALKGARSSGNTIYF.

The chain couples TRBV29-1 to TRBJ1-3; no firm D call. Germline values: CDR1 SQVTM, CDR2 ANQGSEA. This CDR3 spans 13 amino acids. Trimming pared 3 bases from V and 1 base from J, leaving 7 bases between. CDR3 amino acids: CSVEAVSGNTIYF. DNA for the CDR3: TGCAGCGTTGAGGCCGTTTCTGGAAACACCATATATTTT.

The chain has TRBV9 and TRBJ1-1, with unresolved D. Trimming left V 8 bases short and J 5 bases short, with 13 bases between. Looked up from germline, CDR1 is SGDLS and CDR2 is YYNGEE. There are 12 residues in the CDR3. For the CDR3, the DNA is TGTGCCAGTTCGGATGGTGTGACTGAAGCTTTCTTT. Translation: CASSDGVTEAFF.

The chain is built from TRBV19 and TRBJ1-1; 9 nucleotides match TRBD1. Germline values: CDR1 LNHDA, CDR2 SQIVND (reference sequence). The V segment lost 5 bases and the J segment 4 bases; nucleotides outside the gene matches: 5. This CDR3 spans 14 amino acids. The CDR3 spells CASSYPDRGTEAFF. In DNA form, the CDR3 reads TGTGCCAGTAGTTACCCGGACAGGGGCACTGAAGCTTTCTTT.

The chain carries TRBV4-1 and TRBJ1-2, with a tentative D call TRBD1 (5 bases). The CDR3 totals 15 residues. V was pared by 0 bases and J by 3 bases, with 11 bases between. Germline CDR1 reads MGHRA; CDR2 reads YSYEKL. CDR3 sequence (DNA): TGCGCCAGCAGCCAAGAGCGGGGGGGTGACTATGGCTACACCTTC. It encodes CASSQERGGDYGYTF.

The V and J genes are TRBV4-2 and TRBJ2-7, with D perhaps TRBD2 (5 bases). This CDR3 is 15 amino acids long. Germline V gives CDR1 LGHNA, CDR2 YNFKEQ. V was trimmed by 2 bases and J by 4 bases, leaving 15 bases between them. CDR3 in amino acids: CASSQTRLAGYEQYF. The DNA for the CDR3 is TGTGCCAGCAGCCAAACGCGGCTAGCTGGTTACGAGCAGTACTTC.

The chain is built from TRBV28 and TRBJ1-2; the match to TRBD1 covers 7 bases. The V gene's germline CDR1 is MDHEN and CDR2 SYDVKM. V lost 2 bases to trimming and J lost 6 bases; unmatched junction nucleotides: 6. There are 14 residues in the CDR3. The CDR3 here is CASSLPGQMDGYTF. DNA of the CDR3: TGTGCCAGCAGTTTACCGGGACAGATGGATGGCTACACCTTC.

The count of this clone is one. The chain links TRBV6-5 to TRBJ2-3, with D uncertain. Germline CDR1 is MNHEY and CDR2 is SVGAGI. CDR3 length: 15 amino acids. Trimming removed 6 bases from V and 5 bases from J, with 18 bases in between. The CDR3 spells CASSSEERRRDTQYF. As DNA, the CDR3 is TGTGCCAGCAGCTCCGAGGAAAGGCGCAGAGATACGCAGTATTTT.

The V call is TRBV29-1, the J call TRBJ1-1; D gene ambiguous. This CDR3 has 13 amino acids. Trimming removed 6 bases at V and 0 bases at J, with 11 bases between. Germline lookup yields CDR1 SQVTM and CDR2 ANQGSEA. CDR3 region: CSVAGILNTEAFF. As DNA, the CDR3 is TGCAGCGTCGCGGGCATCCTGAACACTGAAGCTTTCTTT.

This clone has a single count. The chain is built from TRBV10-1 and TRBJ2-5; the D is unclear. The CDR3 loop spans 11 amino acids. Trimming took off 2 bases at V and 7 bases at J, with 5 bases between the two ends. CDR1 and CDR2 from the germline V gene are WNHNN and SYGVQD (reference sequence). DNA for the CDR3: TGCGCCAGCAGTGAGCTGGGGACCCAGTACTTC. Protein product: CASSELGTQYF.